The 25 T cell receptor beta chains below were found in one sample sequenced in a study of read filtering for tumor transcriptome and immune sequencing. From about 0.4 ug of RNA, a library with molecular barcoded alpha/delta and beta/gamma adaptors was made. TCRdb processed the reads anew with MiXCR; each CDR3 protein has one entry. The sample consists of roughly 41,000 distinct CDR3 sequences, roughly 15% of them appearing once. Source material: a population of CD138-negative cells sorted from bone marrow. These receptors all come from a donor at least 40 years old with multiple myeloma.

A note on this clonotype: This may stem from a read error, because a much larger clone lies one nucleotide away. The rearrangement links TRBV20-1 to TRBJ2-7, with TRBD2 identical over 7 bases. Germline V gene lookup returns CDR1 DFQATT and CDR2 SNEGSKA (reference sequence). The CDR3 is made up of 13 amino acids. This CDR3 is CGARSGNSYEQYF. The CDR3 DNA follows: TGCGGTGCTAGGAGCGGGAACTCCTACGAGCAGTACTTC.

This clonotype was recorded many times. V usage is TRBV11-3 and J usage is TRBJ2-1; D not resolved. The V end lost 0 bases, the J end lost 7 bases, and 4 bases lay between the germline ends. From germline, CDR1 is SGHNT and CDR2 YENEEA. This CDR3 is built from 12 residues. The CDR3 bases are TGTGCCAGCAGCTTAGAGAGTAATGAGCAGTTCTTC. Encoded protein: CASSLESNEQFF.

In regard to this clonotype: A much larger clonotype is one base distant, so this may be a read error. The conserved phenylalanine or tryptophan normally closing the CDR3 is absent here, so this likely arose from a read error. The genes are TRBV5-1 and TRBJ2-3, with D maybe TRBD2 (5 bases). Germline V lookup: CDR1 SGHRS, CDR2 YFSETQ. Trimming took 1 base from V and 6 from J, leaving 15 bases between them. This CDR3 comprises 15 residues. In DNA form, the CDR3 reads TGCGCCAGCAGCTTGATCGGGGTTTCAGCTGATACGCAGTATCTT. It is translated as CASSLIGVSADTQYL.

This clonotype was counted a few times. Possible read error: a much larger clone is one base away. The conserved phenylalanine or tryptophan is not found at the CDR3 terminus, so this likely reflects a read error. The genes are TRBV30 and TRBJ2-5; 10 bases fit TRBD2. This CDR3 has 16 residues. With V trimmed by 4 bases and J by 2 bases, 10 bases remained unmatched. The germline V gene encodes CDR1 GTSNPN and CDR2 SVGIG (reference sequence). CDR3 in DNA: TGTGCCTGGAATCAACCGGGACTAGCGAGTCAAGAGACCCAGTACCTC. The encoded protein is CAWNQPGLASQETQYL.

This clonotype was recorded at least ten times. V gene TRBV29-1 combines with J gene TRBJ2-1, with D hard to call. CDR1 and CDR2 from the germline V gene are SQVTM and ANQGSEA. The CDR3 length is 12 residues. The V gene lost 2 bases and the J gene lost 9 bases, with 11 bases spanning the gap. DNA of the CDR3: TGCAGCGTTGAACCGGGTCGGCGTGAGCAGTTCTTC. Translated: CSVEPGRREQFF.

This clonotype was recorded at least ten times. This sequence joins TRBV28 and TRBJ2-1; D may be TRBD2 (5 bases). This CDR3 contains 14 residues. V lost 7 bases and J 6 bases, leaving 16 bases between the germline ends. CDR1 and CDR2 from the germline V gene are MDHEN and SYDVKM. CDR3 in DNA: TGTGCCAGCACCTCGCTGCCGGCGGGCAATGAGCAGTTCTTC. Translation gives CASTSLPAGNEQFF.

This clonotype appeared many times. J is TRBJ2-1 and V is TRBV20-1, with D hard to call. Germline CDR1 DFQATT, CDR2 SNEGSKA (reference sequence). Trimming pared 1 base from V and 5 bases from J, leaving 15 bases between. CDR3 length: 15 residues. Here the CDR3 DNA reads TGCAGTGCTAGAGCAATAGGCCTGTCTAACAATGAGCAGTTCTTC. Amino acids: CSARAIGLSNNEQFF.

This clonotype was observed at least ten times. A read error may explain this, as a much larger clone is one base away. V gene TRBV20-1 combines with J gene TRBJ2-1; TRBD2 agrees at 9 bases. This CDR3 has 15 amino acids. CDR1 and CDR2 from the germline V gene are DFQATT and SNEGSKA (reference sequence). The J segment lost 6 bases and the V segment lost 3 bases, leaving 9 bases of the junction unmatched. The CDR3 region has the DNA TGCAGTGCTAGTTTGCGGGAGGGCCGGTTCAATGAGCAGTTCTTC. It encodes CSASLREGRFNEQFF.

Points on this clonotype: This clone may be a read error of a much larger clone one base away. The chain combines TRBV20-1 with TRBJ2-7; D is ambiguous. The CDR3 contains 14 residues. Germline V lookup: CDR1 DFQATT, CDR2 SNEGSKA (reference sequence). DNA of the CDR3: TGCAGAGCTAGAGACCCCATCTCGGGCTACGAGCAGTACTTC. This gives the protein CRARDPISGYEQYF.

In its sample, this clonotype was seen many times. This chain uses TRBV4-2 with TRBJ1-1; D uncertain. The CDR3 contains 14 residues. Trimming removed 0 bases from V and 5 bases from J, with 10 bases in between. Germline V lookup: CDR1 LGHNA, CDR2 YNFKEQ. CDR3 sequence: CASSQDSGATEAFF. CDR3 DNA sequence: TGTGCCAGCAGCCAAGATTCGGGAGCGACTGAAGCTTTCTTT.

This clonotype was found many times. The rearrangement links TRBV7-9 to TRBJ1-4; D is undetermined. The CDR3 runs to 14 residues. V was clipped by 3 bases and J by 3 bases, with 8 bases between them. The germline V gene encodes CDR1 SEHNR and CDR2 FQNEAQ (reference sequence). CDR3 residues: CASSLRSSNEKLFF. DNA of the CDR3: TGTGCCAGCAGCTTGAGAAGCTCTAATGAAAAACTGTTTTTT.

There are many counts of this clonotype. V and J are TRBV12-3 or TRBV12-4 and TRBJ1-5; 8 nucleotides line up with TRBD1. CDR3 length: 19 residues. The junction had 15 bases not matched to a gene; V was cut back by 3 bases and J by 2 bases. The CDR3 reads CASSFRGLPGLMGNQPQHF. CDR3 nucleotides: TGTGCCAGCAGTTTCAGGGGGCTACCGGGACTTATGGGCAATCAGCCCCAGCATTTT.

This clonotype was recorded many times. The V gene is TRBV19, the J gene TRBJ1-1, with 8 bases that match TRBD1. There are 16 residues in the CDR3. Germline lookup yields CDR1 LNHDA and CDR2 SQIVND (reference sequence). The V segment lost 4 bases and the J segment 4 bases; nucleotides outside the gene matches: 11. The CDR3 coding sequence is TGTGCCAGTAGTACCCGGGACAGGCCCTGGGGCACTGAAGCTTTCTTT. Its translation: CASSTRDRPWGTEAFF.

Regarding this clonotype: As the CDR3 is not closed by the conserved phenylalanine or tryptophan, this likely results from a read error. The rearrangement links TRBV29-1 to TRBJ2-5; 10 bases map to TRBD1. This CDR3 contains 16 residues. Germline V lookup: CDR1 SQVTM, CDR2 ANQGSEA. CDR3 DNA: TGCAGCGTTGAAGCCGCTGGGACAGGGGCCGAAGAGACTCAGTACCTC. Protein product: CSVEAAGTGAEETQYL.

Concerning this clonotype: This clone may be a read error of a much larger clone one base away. This chain uses TRBV6-2 or TRBV6-3 with TRBJ2-1, with 8 nucleotides matching TRBD2. Germline CDR1 is MNHEY and CDR2 is SVGEGT. The CDR3 consists of 16 residues. In nucleotides, the CDR3 is TGTGCCAGCAAGACGAGTGGTCTAGCGGGTTACGATGAGCAGCTCTTC. It specifies CASKTSGLAGYDEQLF.

There are many counts of this clonotype. The rearrangement uses TRBV10-3 and TRBJ1-1, with D possibly matching TRBD1 (5 bases). Germline V CDR1 and CDR2: ENHRY, SYGVKD. This CDR3 spans 15 amino acids. V lost 4 bases and J lost 3, with 15 bases in between. CDR3 bases: TGTGCCATCAGTGGGAGGGGACGGGAACACACTGAAGCTTTCTTT. Residues: CAISGRGREHTEAFF.

This clonotype was found many times. V gene TRBV20-1 combines with J gene TRBJ1-2; D is unclear. Germline lookup yields CDR1 DFQATT and CDR2 SNEGSKA (reference sequence). CDR3 size: 11 residues. V was shortened by 3 bases and J by 6 bases, with 8 bases between the two germline ends. CDR3 sequence: CSARRENGYTF. The CDR3 coding sequence is TGCAGTGCTAGGAGGGAGAATGGCTACACCTTC.

In this sample, this clonotype turned up many times. The V and J genes are TRBV30 and TRBJ2-1; 10 nucleotides agree with TRBD2. The germline CDR1 and CDR2 sequences are GTSNPN and SVGIG (reference sequence). The CDR3 covers 15 residues. With 0 bases clipped from V and 4 bases from J, the junction kept 3 bases outside the gene matches. The CDR3 region has the DNA TGTGCCTGGAGTGTAAAAGCGGGAGGGTACAATGAGCAGTTCTTC. Protein: CAWSVKAGGYNEQFF.

In this sample, this clonotype turned up a few times. The chain links TRBV24-1 to TRBJ2-5, with D perhaps TRBD2 (6 bases). The CDR3 spans 15 residues. Germline-derived CDR1 and CDR2 are KGHDR and SFDVKD. The V and J ends lost 1 base and 5 bases respectively, with 13 bases between them. The CDR3 sequence: CATSDFGGMRETQYF. CDR3 DNA: TGTGCCACCAGTGATTTTGGGGGGATGCGGGAGACCCAGTACTTC.

This clonotype has a count of ten or more. The chain combines TRBV5-6 with TRBJ2-5; tentative D call: TRBD2 (6 bases). The CDR3 spans 14 residues. Trimming took off 1 base at V and 7 bases at J, with 14 bases between the two ends. Germline values: CDR1 SGHDT, CDR2 YYEEEE. The CDR3 loop reads CASSLSGTGRTQYF. The CDR3 DNA reads TGTGCCAGCAGCTTGTCGGGGACTGGTCGGACCCAGTACTTC.

This clonotype came up many times. Because the CDR3's place on the DNA is in doubt, the DNA is left out and the CDR3 is given as listed by TCRdb. J is TRBJ1-1 and V is TRBV7-5. TRBV7-5 is a listed pseudogene. The CDR3 extends over 17 residues, inclusive of both ends. CDR3 sequence reads: CISVSEEQSFGNTEAFF.

This clonotype appeared many times. The J gene is TRBJ2-1, the V gene TRBV7-2, with D perhaps matching TRBD1 (6 bases). Trimming removed 6 bases from V and 2 bases from J, with 14 bases in between. The germline V gene has CDR1 SGHTA and CDR2 FQGNSA. This CDR3 contains 15 residues. CDR3 coding DNA: TGTGCCAGCAGGCTCGAACAGGGTCCCTACAATGAGCAGTTCTTC. Translated: CASRLEQGPYNEQFF.

This clonotype was observed many times. The chain couples TRBV5-1 to TRBJ2-1; the match to TRBD1 covers 7 bases. This CDR3 spans 14 amino acids. From germline, CDR1 is SGHRS and CDR2 YFSETQ. Unmatched junction bases numbered 1, after V lost 4 bases and J lost 0 bases. CDR3 sequence (DNA): TGCGCCAGCAGCCGGGACAGCTCCTACAATGAGCAGTTCTTC. Protein sequence: CASSRDSSYNEQFF.

Regarding this clonotype: A read error is possible here, since a much larger clone lies one base away. The chain recombines TRBV19 with TRBJ2-4; no firm D call. The CDR3 runs to 12 residues. Germline V gene data show CDR1 as LNHDA and CDR2 as SQIVND (reference sequence). The CDR3 nucleotides are TGTGCCAGTAGTTTGGGCGTAGGCATTCTGTACTTC. This sequence encodes CASSLGVGILYF.

The chain joins TRBV5-6 to TRBJ2-5, with 7 nucleotides matching TRBD2. CDR1 is SGHDT, CDR2 YYEEEE, per germline. After removal of 1 base from V and 4 bases from J, the junction contained 4 bases not matched to a gene. CDR3 length equals 14 residues. The CDR3 protein is CASSLRASGETQYF. DNA of the CDR3: TGTGCCAGCAGCTTGCGAGCTAGCGGAGAGACCCAGTACTTC.